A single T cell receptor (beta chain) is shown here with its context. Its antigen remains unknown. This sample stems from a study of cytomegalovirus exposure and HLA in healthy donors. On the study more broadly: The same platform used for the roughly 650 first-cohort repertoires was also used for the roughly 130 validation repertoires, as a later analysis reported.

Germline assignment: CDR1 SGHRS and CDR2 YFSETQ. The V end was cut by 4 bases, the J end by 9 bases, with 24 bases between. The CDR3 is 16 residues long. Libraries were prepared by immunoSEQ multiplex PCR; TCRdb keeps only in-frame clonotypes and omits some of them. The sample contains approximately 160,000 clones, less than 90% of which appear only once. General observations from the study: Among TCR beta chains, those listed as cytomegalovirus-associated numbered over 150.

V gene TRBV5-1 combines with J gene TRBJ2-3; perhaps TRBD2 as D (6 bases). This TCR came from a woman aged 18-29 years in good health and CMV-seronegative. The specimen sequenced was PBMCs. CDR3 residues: CASSSAAGQQQNTQYF. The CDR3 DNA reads TGCGCCAGCAGCAGCGCAGCGGGCCAACAGCAAAACACGCAGTATTTT.